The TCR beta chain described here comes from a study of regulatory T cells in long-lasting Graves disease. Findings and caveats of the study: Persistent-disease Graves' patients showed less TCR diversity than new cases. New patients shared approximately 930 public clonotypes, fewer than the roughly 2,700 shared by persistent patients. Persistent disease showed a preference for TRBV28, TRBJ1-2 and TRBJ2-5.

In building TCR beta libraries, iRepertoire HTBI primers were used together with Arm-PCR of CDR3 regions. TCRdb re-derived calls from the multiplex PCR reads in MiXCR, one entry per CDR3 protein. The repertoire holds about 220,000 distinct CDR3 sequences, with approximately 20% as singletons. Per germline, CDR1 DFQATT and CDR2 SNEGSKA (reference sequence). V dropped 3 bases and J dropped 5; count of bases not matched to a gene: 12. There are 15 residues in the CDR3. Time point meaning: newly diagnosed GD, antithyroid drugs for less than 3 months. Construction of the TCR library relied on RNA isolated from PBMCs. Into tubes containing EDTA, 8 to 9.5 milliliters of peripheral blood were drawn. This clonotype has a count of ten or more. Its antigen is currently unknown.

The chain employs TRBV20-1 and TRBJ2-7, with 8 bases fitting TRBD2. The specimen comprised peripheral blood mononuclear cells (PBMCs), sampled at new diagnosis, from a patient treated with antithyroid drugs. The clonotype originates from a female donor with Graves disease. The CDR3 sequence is CSARVAGRARDEQYF. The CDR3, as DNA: TGCAGTGCTAGGGTAGCCGGGAGGGCTCGGGACGAGCAGTACTTC.